What follows is one TCR beta chain and its context. The antigen is unknown. CDR1 and CDR2 from the germline V gene are SGHVS and FQNEAQ. V lost 5 bases and J lost 3, with 14 bases in between. This CDR3 comprises 15 residues. The data belong to a study of cytomegalovirus exposure and HLA in healthy donors. Points from the study as a whole: Researchers counted 150 to 200 TCR beta chains as cytomegalovirus-associated.

In the PCR, 60 Vbeta and 13 Jbeta primers were used. Authors' methods: In a later analysis, some 11 million of 83 million or so unique beta chains occurred in at least two donors. Assay used: immunoSEQ multiplex PCR; TCRdb lists only in-frame clones, some missing. The V and J calls and clone size were taken over from that table, and D and trimming were inferred from the DNA. Among over 110,000 clones listed, about four fifths were seen once. The sample comprised PBMCs. The chain has TRBV7-8 and TRBJ1-5, with D possibly matching TRBD1 (6 bases). The sequence came from a male donor in good health and CMV-seropositive. CDR3 in amino acids: CASSLERGPNQPQHF. Here the CDR3 DNA reads TGTGCCAGCAGCCTCGAGCGGGGGCCCAATCAGCCCCAGCATTTT. Combining the CDR3 with reference TRBV7-8 and TRBJ1-5 gives the whole variable domain GAGVSQSPRYKVAKRGQDVALRCDPISGHVSLFWYQQALGQGPEFLTYFQNEAQLDKSGLPSDRFFAERPEGSVSTLKIQRTQQEDSAVYLCASSLERGPNQPQHFGDGTRLSIL.